This is a list of T cell receptor beta chains from one sample in a study of blood T cell repertoires in COVID-19. TCRdb keeps only in-frame clones here, not all; method: immunoSEQ multiplex PCR. Among some 250,000 clones listed, 75% to 90% were seen once. The sample comprised PBMCs or T cells enriched from blood (not recorded which). The receptors were sampled from a man in his forties or fifties who had recovered from COVID-19. The CDR3 runs from the conserved cysteine through the conserved F or W.

TRBV7-2	15	CASSLGGVRNTEAFF
TRBV6-5	16	CASSSHLAGAINEQFF
TRBV5-5	13	CASSLHTNTEAFF
TRBV25-1	15	CASIGRDRLYNEQFF
TRBV13	13	CASSFGYTGELFF
TRBV7-3	14	CASSRGQGTYEQYF
TRBV6-5	13	CASSLTSTDTQYF
TRBV3-1/TRBV3-2	14	CASSLGRVSYEQYF
TRBV18	15	CASSAGQLGTDTQYF
TRBV19	16	CASTTTTGNSGVGYTF
TRBV6-2/TRBV6-3	15	CASSYLGLEDYEQYF
TRBV28	14	CASRIAVSTDTQYF
TRBV3-1/TRBV3-2	16	CASSQTLGPGNYGYTF
TRBV2	15	CASREDRQMNTEAFF
TRBV28	14	CASSLVTGYQPQHF
TRBV14	15	CASSQLGEGNYGYTF
TRBV5-4	12	CASSLGVYEQYF
TRBV7-3	21	CASSPGLAGDWEEGTYNEQFF
TRBV19	16	CASRRGTGKMNQPQHF
TRBV5-1	15	CASSLEGQGSSGYTF
TRBV6-2/TRBV6-3	20	CASSYSWTSWRARAKNIQYF
TRBV19	14	CASTEHIMNTEAFF
TRBV9	16	CASSVGVAQFSYEQYF
TRBV7-2	16	CASSLAAAATNEKLFF
TRBV18	15	CASSPQGTGGNTIYF
TRBV2	11	CASFSGIEAFF
TRBV19	12	CASGDGFYEQYF
TRBV5-4	15	CASSFKAGVADTQYF
TRBV30	14	CAWSRTGTGGEQYF
TRBV2	16	CASSEQRPGFGETQYF
TRBV19	13	CASSGISDTEAFF
TRBV11-3	14	CASSLIWGGKDAFF
TRBV3-1/TRBV3-2	16	CASSRGLAGNYNEQFF
TRBV13	14	CASSLVSPSGEQYF
TRBV19	16	CASSRGLAGGAYEQYF
TRBV5-1	17	CASSWTSVGMNTGELFF
TRBV6-2/TRBV6-3	15	CASSLGLAGVFEQFF
TRBV6-2/TRBV6-3	16	CASSRSSAGGPGEQFF
TRBV10-1	14	CASSLAGGLDEQYF
TRBV11-2	16	CASSLVISGILGEQYF
TRBV29-1	13	CSVSAGGGYEQYF
TRBV24-1	16	CATSDVGQGLRETQYF
TRBV15	13	CATSRLLATNKYF
TRBV29-1	13	CSVMGHLSPEAFF
TRBV18	19	CASSPPGLAGGISTDTQYF
TRBV11-2	13	CASSLDRNNEQFF
TRBV9	13	CASSVGQGIGLFF
TRBV6-5	15	CASRNRGTANYGYTF
TRBV5-1	13	CASSSGALRELFF
TRBV7-9	15	CASSTTLTGVDEQYF
TRBV6-5	16	CASSYSVRGGRDTQYF
TRBV4-3	15	CASSPRQGLNTEAFF
TRBV5-1	17	CASSFGTSGANQETQYF
TRBV28	16	CASSSPGQGDHQPQHF
TRBV28	18	CASSLYGSGAISHNEQFF
TRBV4-1	14	CASSHSGLNNEQFF
TRBV27	15	CASSPVGGSHRELFF
TRBV4-3	14	CASSQVWRSEKLFF
TRBV19	16	CASSIVGQGSYNEQFF